The T cell receptor (beta chain) described here comes from a study of sequential checkpoint blockade in melanoma (dated by TCRdb to about 2019). With respect to the entire study: Patients were assigned by 1:1 randomization to either first-line nivolumab followed by ipilimumab (arm A) or ipilimumab followed by nivolumab (arm B). Maintenance nivolumab was given following each of the two trial sequences. The paper as a whole reports these results and caveats: The model for predicting response that combines TCR metrics with mutation burden needs to be validated in larger, independent patient cohorts.

The immunoSEQ Assay was used to immunosequence TCRbeta CDR3 regions from genomic DNA. Genomic DNA was amplified by bias-controlled multiplex PCR before high-throughput sequencing. The authors' pipeline ran thus. To quantify the absolute abundance of each unique TCRbeta CDR3 region, the sequences were collapsed and filtered. Clonality, defined as 1 minus Pielou's evenness, was calculated using only productive rearrangements. Clones with significantly greater frequencies in on-treatment versus baseline samples were identified using a previously published method. The clones in this table, taken by TCRdb from immuneACCESS, are in-frame only. Not every clone is retained; where verified, under half of the shortfall comes from an unresolved V gene, and the cause of the rest is unknown. Clonal size and the V and J genes are those of that table, whereas D and trimming came from the DNA. For this sample there are approximately 40,000 clones; 86% appear just once. The top ten constitute 9.5% to 15% of the sample.

The germline V gene provides CDR1 SNHLY and CDR2 FYNNEI. V is reduced by 1 base and J by 3 bases, leaving a spacing of 15 bases between them. The CDR3, from cysteine to phenylalanine, totals 16 residues. The only DNA kept is the CDR3, 48 bases in frame from the first base. Comments on this clone: Its antigen is still unknown. Within one base of it there is no much larger clone, and no base qualities were kept.

The sample's treatment or condition label is to be understood as: randomized to nivolumab then ipilimumab (arm A) or the reverse (arm B). Prior DNA-damaging chemotherapy had not been received by any trial patient. On a FACS Aria II flow cytometer, live CD3+CD8+ cells that were negative for CD19 and CD56 were sorted from thawed PBMCs. Samples were obtained from patients with melanoma enrolled in CheckMate 064, a randomized, open-label phase II trial of sequential checkpoint blockade. Peripheral blood mononuclear cells were collected by leukapheresis, purified using Ficoll-Paque, and frozen in human serum containing about 10% DMSO. Immediately after sorting, the purity of the sorted blood CD3+CD8+ cells was confirmed to be >98%, and DNA was then extracted.

This chain is built from TRBV2 and TRBJ1-1; there is no confident call for the D gene. The sequence came from a human donor with melanoma. The sample was CD8+ T cells sorted from blood (inferred from file names), taken from a patient given nivolumab and ipilimumab in sequence. The nucleotide sequence reads TGTGCCAGCAGTGAAGGGTTTGTCTCGCCGGACACTGAAGCTTTCTTT. Translation gives CASSEGFVSPDTEAFF.